These 9 T cell receptor beta chains were sequenced from one sample in a study of cytotoxic CD8 clonotypes in ibrutinib-treated CLL. TCRdb keeps only in-frame clones here, not all; method: immunoSEQ multiplex PCR. This table has approximately 190,000 clones, about four fifths appearing once. The source material was PBMCs, sampled after 12 months of ibrutinib treatment. All receptors derive from a human donor with chronic lymphocytic leukemia.

CDR3 loop: CASSLTSGNTGELFF. The CDR3, as DNA: TGTGCCAGCAGCTTAACTTCCGGTAACACCGGGGAGCTGTTTTTT. The chain recombines TRBV11-1 with TRBJ2-2; D unclear. Trimming took off 2 bases at V and 2 bases at J, with 9 bases between the two ends. The V gene's germline CDR1 is SGHAT and CDR2 FQDESV (reference sequence). The CDR3 is 15 residues long.

This sequence joins TRBV7-2 and TRBJ2-3; no definite D call. Per germline, CDR1 SGHTA and CDR2 FQGNSA. V lost 5 bases to trimming and J lost 4 bases, with 10 bases between them. This CDR3 comprises 13 residues. CDR3 nucleotide sequence: TGTGCCAGCAGCCCAAGCTCCTCAGATACGCAGTATTTT. Protein product: CASSPSSSDTQYF.

The chain joins TRBV10-3 to TRBJ2-1, with TRBD2 matching 11 bases. The germline CDR1 and CDR2 sequences are ENHRY and SYGVKD. This CDR3 region has 14 residues. After removal of 5 bases from V and 6 bases from J, the junction contained 3 bases not matched to a gene. The CDR3 sequence: CAISSSGRSNEQFF. The CDR3 DNA reads as TGTGCCATCAGTTCTAGCGGGAGGAGCAATGAGCAGTTCTTC.

The sample holds a few counts of this clone. The chain uses TRBV6-6 and TRBJ2-7, with no clear D. The CDR3 consists of 12 residues. V dropped 6 bases and J dropped 9 bases, with 15 bases sitting between them. Per the germline V gene, CDR1 is MNHNY and CDR2 is SVGAGI (reference sequence). CDR3 residues: CASSPGDTRQYF. CDR3 DNA sequence: TGTGCCAGCAGCCCCGGAGACACACGGCAGTACTTC.

A few counts support this clone. The V call is TRBV6-1, the J call TRBJ2-2, with 7 bases lining up with TRBD2. CDR1 and CDR2 from the germline V gene are MNHNS and SASEGT. The CDR3 extends over 14 amino acids. The junction had 6 bases not matched to a gene; V was cut back by 6 bases and J by 5 bases. The CDR3, as DNA: TGTGCCAGCAGCGCCCGGACTAGAACCGGGGAGCTGTTTTTT. It encodes CASSARTRTGELFF.

The gene calls are TRBV6-6 and TRBJ2-1, with D hard to call. The germline V gene has CDR1 MNHNY and CDR2 SVGAGI (reference sequence). The CDR3 has 14 amino acids. Deletions cut 2 bases from V and 1 base from J, with 6 bases between. The CDR3 DNA sequence: TGTGCCAGCAGTTACCTGGGGTCCTACAATGAGCAGTTCTTC. It codes for CASSYLGSYNEQFF.

The J gene is TRBJ2-7, the V gene TRBV15; TRBD2 matches 7 bases. The trim removed 5 bases at V and 4 bases at J, leaving 8 bases unmatched. Per the germline V gene, CDR1 is LNHNV and CDR2 is YYDKDF (reference sequence). The CDR3 contains 14 residues. This CDR3 reads CATSDLAGAYEQYF. The DNA for the CDR3 is TGTGCCACCAGCGACCTGGCGGGAGCATACGAGCAGTACTTC.

The table lists this clone with a few counts. The chain recombines TRBV7-6 with TRBJ2-2; D gene unclear. Looked up from germline, CDR1 is SGHVS and CDR2 is FNYEAQ. The CDR3 is 12 residues long. Trimming pared 2 bases from V and 6 bases from J, leaving 4 bases between. CDR3 amino acids: CASSLRAGELFF. DNA for the CDR3: TGTGCCAGCAGCTTAAGGGCCGGGGAGCTGTTTTTT.

The chain is built from TRBV5-1 and TRBJ2-7; TRBD1 agrees at 8 bases. This CDR3 contains 16 residues. In germline, CDR1 is SGHRS, CDR2 YFSETQ. With 4 bases clipped from V and 2 bases from J, the junction kept 11 bases outside the gene matches. The CDR3 nucleotides read TGCGCCAGCAGCCTCTCTCCCGGGACAGGAGCCTACGAGCAGTACTTC. Translating gives CASSLSPGTGAYEQYF.